This TCR beta chain was observed in a study of post-analysis software for immune sequencing data. Sequencing libraries made from TCR beta cDNA carried unique molecular identifiers. Via MiXCR, TCRdb re-called the PCR reads, giving one row per CDR3 protein. This sample has some 690,000 distinct CDR3 sequences, with just under 30% found just once. This clonotype was seen many times. Its antigen is unidentified. This CDR3 is built from 13 residues. Germline V gene sequence: CDR1 MNHEY, CDR2 SVGAGI. Trimming removed 8 bases at V and 6 bases at J, with 15 bases between. General study points: Compared with controls, patients had more of about 5 TRBV segments, including TRBV5-6, TRBV5-1 and TRBV20-1.

The clonotype was recovered from a girl aged 10-17 years with multiple sclerosis. The source material was blood. The chain employs TRBV6-5 and TRBJ2-3; a possible D gene is TRBD1 (7 bases). The CDR3 DNA reads as TGTGCCAGCTACCGGGACAGCGGGGATACGCAGTATTTT. It yields the protein CASYRDSGDTQYF.